Below, 25 T cell receptor beta chains from the same sample are listed, as sequenced in a study of vaccination effects on CD4 cells after COVID-19. This table comes from immunoSEQ multiplex PCR, and its TCRdb copy is limited to in-frame clones, with some not included. The data show 66,000 or so clones, over 75% seen once. These receptors have no identified antigens. Isolation of CD4+ T cells took place after approximately 10 days of culture. BNT162b2 vaccine or mRNA-1273 vaccine was given to participants in two doses. Sequenced here: CD4+ T cells from PBMCs cultured without peptide, sampled after COVID-19 vaccination. The receptors come from a human donor who received a COVID-19 vaccine.

The chain couples TRBV6-5 to TRBJ2-2; D might be TRBD2 (5 bases). Trimming took off 4 bases at V and 14 bases at J, with 8 bases between the two ends. CDR3 length: 10 residues. Germline V gene data show CDR1 as MNHEY and CDR2 as SVGAGI. The CDR3 sequence: CASSFRGLFF. The CDR3 DNA sequence: TGTGCCAGCAGTTTCCGGGGACTGTTTTTT.

There are a few counts of this clone. The chain recombines TRBV15 with TRBJ2-5, with D possibly TRBD1 on 6 matching bases. This CDR3 spans 16 amino acids. The V gene lost 3 bases and the J gene lost 4 bases, with 18 bases spanning the gap. Germline V lookup: CDR1 LNHNV, CDR2 YYDKDF (reference sequence). CDR3 nucleotide sequence: TGTGCCACCAGCAGGGATTCCACAGGGTCGGTAGAGACCCAGTACTTC. Encoded protein: CATSRDSTGSVETQYF.

V is TRBV12-5 and J is TRBJ1-1, with D possibly being TRBD1 (5 bases). Trimming left V 6 bases short and J 4 bases short, with 21 bases between. The CDR3 spans 16 residues. Germline V CDR1 and CDR2: LGHNT, FRNRAP. The CDR3 DNA is TGTGCTAGTGGACAACAATGGGGCCTTGGGTCCACTGAAGCTTTCTTT. Protein sequence: CASGQQWGLGSTEAFF.

The chain couples TRBV7-2 to TRBJ1-2; TRBD1 might be the D (5 bases). V lost 5 bases and J lost 8, with 12 bases in between. The CDR3 sequence is 12 residues long. Germline lookup yields CDR1 SGHTA and CDR2 FQGNSA. DNA of the CDR3: TGTGCCAGCAGCCCCCGGGGGAGAGGCTACACCTTC. It encodes CASSPRGRGYTF.

This chain uses TRBV6-5 with TRBJ1-4; TRBD1 might be the D (5 bases). V dropped 4 bases and J dropped 8 bases, with 14 bases sitting between them. This CDR3 is built from 14 residues. Looked up from germline, CDR1 is MNHEY and CDR2 is SVGAGI. In DNA form, the CDR3 reads TGTGCCAGCAGTTCTAGAGGGGCCGGAGAAAAACTGTTTTTT. Its protein is CASSSRGAGEKLFF.

This clone was seen more than once but under ten times. V is TRBV2 and J is TRBJ2-3; D gene ambiguous. V was clipped by 9 bases and J by 2 bases, with 15 bases between them. Germline V gene lookup returns CDR1 SNHLY and CDR2 FYNNEI. CDR3 length: 14 residues. CDR3 protein: CASRVDGYTDTQYF. The CDR3 DNA sequence: TGTGCCAGTAGGGTGGACGGATACACAGATACGCAGTATTTT.

This clone was detected only once. The chain has TRBV4-1 and TRBJ2-5; D is possibly TRBD1 (5 bases). From germline, CDR1 is MGHRA and CDR2 YSYEKL. The V gene lost 1 base and the J gene lost 0 bases, with 9 bases spanning the gap. This CDR3 contains 15 residues. CDR3 nucleotide sequence: TGCGCCAGCAGCCAAGCGAGACAGTACCAAGAGACCCAGTACTTC. Amino acid sequence: CASSQARQYQETQYF.

This sequence joins TRBV9 and TRBJ2-6; either TRBD1 or TRBD2 may supply D (5 bases each). This CDR3 is built from 18 residues. Germline V gene sequence: CDR1 SGDLS, CDR2 YYNGEE. V gave up 4 bases and J gave up 1 base, with 18 bases separating them. The CDR3 region has the DNA TGTGCCAGCAGCCTTGGGGCCGTCCGGGGATCTGGGGCCAACGTCCTGACTTTC. Amino acids: CASSLGAVRGSGANVLTF.

The rearrangement links TRBV5-1 to TRBJ1-5, with D possibly matching TRBD1 (6 bases). Trimming shortened V by 0 bases and J by 7 bases, and 14 bases separated the two germline ends. Germline CDR1 SGHRS, CDR2 YFSETQ. This CDR3 has 15 amino acids. The CDR3 loop is CASSLGLDSDQPQHF. The CDR3 DNA is TGCGCCAGCAGCTTGGGCCTGGACAGTGACCAGCCCCAGCATTTT.

CDR3 coding DNA: TGCGCCAGCAGCCACTTAAATACAGGGGGCGTGAATTCACCCCTCCACTTT. It specifies CASSHLNTGGVNSPLHF. This chain uses TRBV4-1 with TRBJ1-6; 9 bases line up with TRBD1. V lost 3 bases to trimming and J lost 7 bases; unmatched junction nucleotides: 10. CDR1 and CDR2 from the germline V gene are MGHRA and YSYEKL. The CDR3 totals 17 residues.

V gene TRBV5-6 combines with J gene TRBJ1-1; TRBD1 agrees at 7 bases. This CDR3 comprises 16 residues. The J segment lost 1 base and the V segment lost 0 bases, leaving 6 bases of the junction unmatched. Germline V gene lookup returns CDR1 SGHDT and CDR2 YYEEEE. Written as DNA, the CDR3 is TGTGCCAGCAGCTTGGGGACAGGTCGTCAGAACACTGAAGCTTTCTTT. Protein sequence: CASSLGTGRQNTEAFF.

This chain links TRBV6-4 with TRBJ1-2; 10 positions agree with TRBD1. Germline-derived CDR1 and CDR2 are MRHNA and SNTAGT. CDR3 length: 13 residues. V lost 6 bases to trimming and J lost 8 bases; unmatched junction nucleotides: 6. The CDR3 DNA follows: TGTGCCAGCAGCGAGGGACAGGGGACCGGCTACACCTTC. As protein: CASSEGQGTGYTF.

This clone showed up just a few times. The chain uses TRBV25-1 and TRBJ2-3; D tentatively reads TRBD1 or TRBD2 (5 bases each). Germline V gives CDR1 MGHDK, CDR2 SYGVNS. CDR3 length: 15 amino acids. V gave up 4 bases and J gave up 2 bases, with 13 bases separating them. The DNA of the CDR3 is TGTGCCAGCAGTGGGTTGGGACGGTACACAGATACGCAGTATTTT. It codes for CASSGLGRYTDTQYF.

A few counts support this clone. The V gene is TRBV7-2, the J gene TRBJ1-2; unclear D gene. Germline V gives CDR1 SGHTA, CDR2 FQGNSA. The CDR3 length is 15 residues. The V gene lost 3 bases and the J gene lost 6 bases, with 17 bases spanning the gap. The CDR3 loop is CASSLVSERWNGYTF. In nucleotides, the CDR3 is TGTGCCAGCAGCTTGGTGTCGGAGAGGTGGAATGGCTACACCTTC.

The table lists this clone with a few counts. The gene calls are TRBV3-1 (or the pseudogene TRBV3-2) and TRBJ1-1; possibly TRBD1 for D (5 bases). Trimming shortened V by 4 bases and J by 7 bases, and 19 bases separated the two germline ends. Germline loops: CDR1 LGHDT, CDR2 YNNKEL (reference sequence). This CDR3 comprises 15 residues. Here the CDR3 reads CASSRNTGGLGEAFF. The CDR3 DNA follows: TGTGCCAGCAGCCGCAACACAGGAGGCTTAGGTGAAGCTTTCTTT.

The V and J genes are TRBV18 and TRBJ1-1; perhaps TRBD1 as D (5 bases). The CDR3 consists of 20 residues. Germline loops: CDR1 KGHSH, CDR2 LQKENI. V lost 5 bases and J 2 bases, leaving 30 bases between the germline ends. The CDR3 DNA follows: TGTGCCAGCTCAACTCACGCACCCGGGACGGTCCTTGGGGTTAACACTGAAGCTTTCTTT. This codes for CASSTHAPGTVLGVNTEAFF. Looking up the rest from reference TRBV18 and TRBJ1-1 gives the full variable domain: NAGVMQNPRHLVRRRGQEARLRCSPMKGHSHVYWYRQLPEEGLKFMVYLQKENIIDESGMPKERFSAEFPKEGPSILRIQQVVRGDSAAYFCASSTHAPGTVLGVNTEAFFGQGTRLTVV.

This clone has only a few counts. This sequence joins TRBV6-4 and TRBJ2-1; 13 nucleotides agree with TRBD2. Germline values: CDR1 MRHNA, CDR2 SNTAGT. The CDR3 spans 17 residues. The V and J ends lost 5 bases and 2 bases, in that order; junction bases with no gene match: 6. In DNA, the CDR3 is TGTGCCAGCAGTCGGACTAGCGGGGGCCGTACCTACAATGAGCAGTTCTTC. Translating it yields CASSRTSGGRTYNEQFF.

The chain combines TRBV5-4 with TRBJ2-3; D might be TRBD1 or TRBD2, each matching 6 bases. V lost 0 bases, J lost 6 bases, and 17 bases lay in between. The germline gives CDR1 SGHNT, CDR2 YYREEE (reference sequence). The CDR3 extends over 16 amino acids. The CDR3: CASSLGVRGEVDTQYF. CDR3 sequence (DNA): TGTGCCAGCAGCTTGGGTGTGAGGGGGGAGGTGGATACGCAGTATTTT.

This chain links TRBV15 with TRBJ2-5; 9 nucleotides match TRBD1. Germline lookup yields CDR1 LNHNV and CDR2 YYDKDF (reference sequence). The CDR3 totals 13 residues. Trimming took 5 bases from V and 5 from J; bases not matched to a gene: 3. The CDR3 here is CATSPDRGETQYF. CDR3 nucleotides: TGTGCCACCAGCCCTGACAGGGGGGAGACCCAGTACTTC. The variable domain in full, with the rest retrieved from reference TRBV15 and TRBJ2-5, is DAMVIQNPRYQVTQFGKPVTLSCSQTLNHNVMYWYQQKSSQAPKLLFHYYDKDFNNEADTPDNFQSRRPNTSFCFLDIRSPGLGDTAMYLCATSPDRGETQYFGPGTRLLVL.

The rearrangement links TRBV18 to TRBJ2-1, with 7 bases identical to TRBD1. Germline V lookup: CDR1 KGHSH, CDR2 LQKENI. This CDR3 has 15 amino acids. J lost 5 bases, V lost 5 bases, and 9 bases had no gene match. The CDR3 DNA is TGTGCCAGCTCATTTACCGGGACAGAAGACAATGAGCAGTTCTTC. Translating gives CASSFTGTEDNEQFF.

The chain employs TRBV7-9 and TRBJ2-3; TRBD2 matches at 9 bases. V gave up 7 bases and J gave up 7 bases; unmatched junction bases: 15. The CDR3 has 16 amino acids. Germline V CDR1 and CDR2: SEHNR, FQNEAQ (reference sequence). This CDR3 reads CASTLAGGGAGNTQYF. CDR3 DNA sequence: TGTGCCAGCACCCTAGCCGGCGGGGGGGCTGGAAATACGCAGTATTTT.

The rearrangement links TRBV7-9 to TRBJ1-4; D gene unclear. V was pared by 4 bases and J by 1 base, with 7 bases between. The CDR3 has 14 residues. Germline CDR1 SEHNR, CDR2 FQNEAQ (reference sequence). The CDR3 here is CASSWSQTNEKLFF. In nucleotides, the CDR3 is TGTGCCAGCAGCTGGAGCCAAACTAATGAAAAACTGTTTTTT. Together with reference TRBV7-9 and TRBJ1-4, the CDR3 gives the full variable domain: DTGVSQNPRHKITKRGQNVTFRCDPISEHNRLYWYRQTLGQGPEFLTYFQNEAQLEKSRLLSDRFSAERPKGSFSTLEIQRTEQGDSAMYLCASSWSQTNEKLFFGSGTQLSVL.

The CDR3 is CASSVSPSSYEQYV. The CDR3 region has the DNA TGTGCCAGCTCAGTAAGTCCAAGCTCCTACGAGCAGTACGTC. This sequence joins TRBV18 and TRBJ2-7; no reliable D call. Germline V gene lookup returns CDR1 KGHSH and CDR2 LQKENI. This CDR3 spans 14 amino acids. Trimming cost V 5 bases and J 0 bases, with 11 bases left between them.

This clone was detected only a few times. V and J are TRBV20-1 and TRBJ2-2; D remains ambiguous. The CDR3 is made up of 12 amino acids. From germline, CDR1 is DFQATT and CDR2 SNEGSKA (reference sequence). The V end was cut by 3 bases, the J end by 8 bases, with 10 bases between. The CDR3 region has the DNA TGCAGTGCTAGTTGGGGTAGTGGGGAGCTGTTTTTT. Its translation is CSASWGSGELFF.

The rearrangement joins TRBV29-1 to TRBJ2-5; 7 bases match TRBD2. J gave up 5 bases and V 3 bases, and 9 bases lay outside the gene matches. Germline V gives CDR1 SQVTM, CDR2 ANQGSEA. This CDR3 has 14 residues. DNA of the CDR3: TGCAGCGTTGAGCCAGCGGGGCGGGGGGAGACCCAGTACTTC. Protein: CSVEPAGRGETQYF.